This T cell receptor (beta chain) was sequenced in a study of T cell changes during pregnancy in multiple sclerosis. The protocol was immunoSEQ multiplex PCR, while the TCRdb copy is restricted to in-frame clones and leaves out a portion. In the table there are around 47,000 clones, almost 95% of which are singletons. V lost 6 bases and J lost 3, with 11 bases in between. Germline CDR1 is SQVTM and CDR2 is ANQGSEA. CDR3 length: 12 amino acids. This rearrangement joins TRBV29-1 to TRBJ1-2; maybe TRBD1 (6 bases). This receptor was identified in a female donor with multiple sclerosis, enrolled in a pregnancy study. The sample here was CD8+ T cells from peripheral blood mononuclear cells, taken in the first trimester of pregnancy. CDR3 sequence reads: CSVDTGYYGYTF. The CDR3 bases are TGCAGCGTAGACACAGGGTACTATGGCTACACCTTC.